Below, 15 T cell receptor beta chains from the same sample are listed, as sequenced in a study of T cell repertoires in cytomegalovirus infection. MiXCR, applied by TCRdb to the reads, yields one record per CDR3 protein. The data contain about 770,000 distinct CDR3 sequences, almost 30% of them singletons. Their target antigens are unknown. The sequences come from cultured CD8+ T cells from PBMCs, collected from culture after CMV antigen stimulation. All receptors come from a human donor in good health (CMV status not recorded). Some clones in this sample may be carry-over from other donors' samples.

The rearrangement uses TRBV27 and TRBJ1-2; no reliable D call. This CDR3 has 13 residues. Looked up from germline, CDR1 is MNHEY and CDR2 is SMNVEV (reference sequence). Trimming removed 0 bases at V and 7 bases at J, with 9 bases between. The CDR3 DNA follows: TGTGCCAGCAGTTTATCCTCGCAGGTTGGCTACACCTTC. Protein sequence: CASSLSSQVGYTF.

V and J are TRBV6-1 and TRBJ2-3; 7 bases are a match to TRBD2. The CDR3 has 19 amino acids. CDR1 and CDR2 from the germline V gene are MNHNS and SASEGT. Unmatched junction bases numbered 19, after V lost 1 base and J lost 6 bases. In DNA, the CDR3 is TGTGCCAGCAGTGAAGGCAGGATAGCTCGGACTAGGATAGCCGATACGCAGTATTTT. Amino acids: CASSEGRIARTRIADTQYF.

In its sample, this clonotype was seen a few times. This rearrangement joins TRBV12-3 or TRBV12-4 to TRBJ1-2; 10 nucleotides line up with TRBD1. V gave up 6 bases and J gave up 8 bases; unmatched junction bases: 9. The CDR3 is made up of 14 amino acids. CDR3 in DNA: TGTGCCAGCAGCTCCTCCGGGACAGGGGTGGGCTACACCTTC. This gives the protein CASSSSGTGVGYTF.

The chain is built from TRBV12-5 and TRBJ1-5; D call uncertain. V lost 3 bases, J lost 8 bases, and 26 bases lay in between. Germline-derived CDR1 and CDR2 are LGHNT and FRNRAP. This CDR3 region has 18 residues. For the CDR3, the DNA is TGTGCTAGTGGTTTTACGACGCCGGTATGGGGTGATGGAGAGCCCCAGCATTTT. Protein sequence: CASGFTTPVWGDGEPQHF.

The rearrangement links TRBV6-2 or TRBV6-3 to TRBJ2-2, with TRBD2 identical over 8 bases. Germline CDR1 is MNHEY and CDR2 is SVGEGT. The CDR3 contains 16 residues. J was trimmed by 0 bases and V by 7 bases; bases with no gene match: 7. The CDR3 sequence: CASNLELAANTGELFF. For the CDR3, the DNA is TGTGCCAGCAACTTAGAACTAGCGGCGAACACCGGGGAGCTGTTTTTT.

As concerns this clonotype: A read error may explain this, as a much larger clone is one base away. The chain recombines TRBV7-2 with TRBJ2-2, with D uncertain. CDR1 is SGHTA and CDR2 is FQGNSA in the germline V gene. The length of the CDR3 is 12 residues. CDR3 nucleotides: TGTGTCAGTCTCCGGGTTTCCGGGGAGCTGTTTTTT. This translates into CVSLRVSGELFF.

V is TRBV7-9 and J is TRBJ2-7; D is undetermined. The germline V gene has CDR1 SEHNR and CDR2 FQNEAQ (reference sequence). V dropped 6 bases and J dropped 12 bases, with 30 bases sitting between them. This CDR3 region has 16 residues. CDR3 in DNA: TGTGCCAGCAGTTCCTTCCCAGACTGGGGTCCTACGAGCATGTACTTC. Amino acid sequence: CASSSFPDWGPTSMYF.

Many counts were recorded for this clonotype. The gene calls are TRBV7-6 and TRBJ2-2; the match to TRBD1 covers 11 bases. Trimming removed 8 bases from V and 4 bases from J; junction bases left unmatched: 12. CDR3 length equals 17 residues. Germline V gives CDR1 SGHVS, CDR2 FNYEAQ. CDR3 sequence: CASSFPPGQGVTGELFF. Written as DNA, the CDR3 is TGTGCCAGCTCGTTTCCTCCGGGACAGGGGGTCACCGGGGAGCTGTTTTTT.

This clonotype has only a few counts. The rearrangement uses TRBV6-5 and TRBJ2-1; 8 bases line up with TRBD2. There are 12 residues in the CDR3. V lost 8 bases, J lost 10 bases, and 7 bases stayed unmatched. Germline V gene data show CDR1 as MNHEY and CDR2 as SVGAGI. The CDR3 is CASGAGAGEQFF. CDR3 DNA sequence: TGTGCCAGCGGAGCGGGGGCCGGGGAGCAGTTCTTC.

The chain is built from TRBV7-9 and TRBJ2-5; D not resolved. This CDR3 contains 13 residues. Germline CDR1 reads SEHNR; CDR2 reads FQNEAQ (reference sequence). V gave up 1 base and J gave up 5 bases, with 8 bases separating them. The CDR3 nucleotides read TGTGCCAGCAGCTTAGTTACGATGGAGACCCAGTACTTC. Residues: CASSLVTMETQYF.

This clonotype was seen a few times. The chain combines TRBV2 with TRBJ1-5; D remains unclear. The germline CDR1 and CDR2 sequences are SNHLY and FYNNEI. The CDR3 length is 13 residues. Deletions cut 7 bases from V and 7 bases from J, with 14 bases between. In DNA form, the CDR3 reads TGTGCCAGCACCAGCTCCTCTGGGCAGCCCCAGCATTTT. This encodes CASTSSSGQPQHF.

This clonotype was observed a few times. This chain connects TRBV6-2 or TRBV6-3 to TRBJ1-1; no clear D gene. V lost 9 bases to trimming and J lost 0 bases, with 20 bases between them. CDR3 length: 16 amino acids. Germline assignment: CDR1 MNHEY and CDR2 SVGEGT. Here the CDR3 DNA reads TGTGCCAGGACCCCGGGCAGGCCTCATGTGAACACTGAAGCTTTCTTT. This codes for CARTPGRPHVNTEAFF.

This clonotype showed up many times. The chain couples TRBV12-3 or TRBV12-4 to TRBJ2-5; TRBD1 matches 7 bases. There are 14 residues in the CDR3. V lost 6 bases to trimming and J lost 5 bases; unmatched junction nucleotides: 9. CDR3 DNA sequence: TGTGCCAGCAGCTTGGGCAGGGGGTTGGAGACCCAGTACTTC. This translates into CASSLGRGLETQYF.

The table lists this clonotype with a few counts. This rearrangement joins TRBV2 to TRBJ2-1; 9 nucleotides align to TRBD1. The length of the CDR3 is 13 residues. Germline lookup yields CDR1 SNHLY and CDR2 FYNNEI. V shed 9 bases and J 5 bases; nucleotides not matched to a gene: 5. The CDR3 coding sequence is TGTGCCAGGAGAGGGACAGGGAACAATGAGCAGTTCTTC. Translating it yields CARRGTGNNEQFF.

The chain uses TRBV7-2 and TRBJ2-7; a weak D match, TRBD1 (7 bases). The length of the CDR3 is 17 residues. CDR1 SGHTA and CDR2 FQGNSA come from the germline V gene. V lost 2 bases to trimming and J lost 2 bases, with 19 bases between them. CDR3 in DNA: TGTGCCAGCAGCTTAAGGGGATCCAGGGGGGTGACCTACGAGCAGTACGTC. Encoded protein: CASSLRGSRGVTYEQYV.